Presented here are 24 T cell receptor beta chains from one specimen sequenced in a study of blood T cell repertoires in COVID-19. Data came from immunoSEQ multiplex PCR; TCRdb stores just in-frame clones and leaves some out. The top ten clones hold over 3.5% of a sample with about 290,000 clones, about 85% of them seen once. Sequencing input: peripheral blood. These receptors came from a woman aged 50 to 65 with active or convalescent COVID-19.

This clone was picked up a small number of times. This sequence joins TRBV30 and TRBJ2-7; perhaps TRBD1 as D (6 bases). V was clipped by 8 bases and J by 3 bases, with 17 bases between them. CDR3 size: 13 residues. Per germline, CDR1 GTSNPN and CDR2 SVGIG (reference sequence). The CDR3 bases are TGTGCCGGGACGTACAGGGCTGTCTACGAGCAGTACTTC. Its protein is CAGTYRAVYEQYF.

This chain joins TRBV9 and TRBJ1-1; 7 nucleotides line up with TRBD1. Germline V gives CDR1 SGDLS, CDR2 YYNGEE. Losses at the gene ends were 0 bases for V and 5 bases for J; bases not matched to a gene: 7. This CDR3 comprises 15 residues. The CDR3, as DNA: TGTGCCAGCAGCGTAGATCAGGGGGTGCGGACTGAAGCTTTCTTT. This sequence encodes CASSVDQGVRTEAFF.

V usage is TRBV19 and J usage is TRBJ2-1; D perhaps matches TRBD2 (7 bases). V lost 2 bases and J lost 3, with 14 bases in between. Germline V CDR1 and CDR2: LNHDA, SQIVND (reference sequence). The CDR3 runs to 16 residues. In DNA, the CDR3 is TGTGCCAGTAGTATAAGGTCAGGGGACTACTACAATGAGCAGTTCTTC. Amino acid sequence: CASSIRSGDYYNEQFF.

This sequence joins TRBV2 and TRBJ2-5; D possibly corresponds to TRBD2 (6 bases). Germline CDR1 is SNHLY and CDR2 is FYNNEI. The CDR3 has 15 amino acids. With 6 bases removed from V and 1 base from J, the gap between germline ends came to 15 bases. This CDR3 reads CASRGTGAAQETQYF. As DNA, the CDR3 is TGTGCCAGCAGGGGGACGGGAGCGGCCCAAGAGACCCAGTACTTC. The whole variable domain, filled in from reference TRBV2 and TRBJ2-5, reads EPEVTQTPSHQVTQMGQEVILRCVPISNHLYFYWYRQILGQKVEFLVSFYNNEISEKSEIFDDQFSVERPDGSNFTLKIRSTKLEDSAMYFCASRGTGAAQETQYFGPGTRLLVL.

The chain is built from TRBV5-1 and TRBJ1-3; 8 bases are a match to TRBD1. This CDR3 has 15 residues. The V segment lost 4 bases and the J segment 0 bases; nucleotides outside the gene matches: 3. Germline loops: CDR1 SGHRS, CDR2 YFSETQ. The CDR3 loop reads CASSPGQDSGNTIYF. In DNA form, the CDR3 reads TGCGCCAGCAGCCCGGGACAGGACTCTGGAAACACCATATATTTT. The entire variable domain, with the rest obtained from reference TRBV5-1 and TRBJ1-3, is as follows: KAGVTQTPRYLIKTRGQQVTLSCSPISGHRSVSWYQQTPGQGLQFLFEYFSETQRNKGNFPGRFSGRQFSNSRSEMNVSTLELGDSALYLCASSPGQDSGNTIYFGEGSWLTVV.

This clone has a single count. The chain employs TRBV5-1 and TRBJ1-1; a possible D gene is TRBD1 (5 bases). V shed 0 bases and J shed 7 bases, with 7 bases lying between them. The germline gives CDR1 SGHRS, CDR2 YFSETQ. CDR3 size: 12 residues. The CDR3 DNA reads as TGCGCCAGCAGCTTGGCCCAGGGTGAAGCTTTCTTT. Its protein product is CASSLAQGEAFF.

V is TRBV19 and J is TRBJ2-2, with a possible D match to TRBD1 (6 bases). The V end was cut by 1 base, the J end by 4 bases, with 7 bases between. The germline V gene has CDR1 LNHDA and CDR2 SQIVND (reference sequence). This CDR3 contains 14 residues. The CDR3 coding sequence is TGTGCCAGTAGTATAGGGACAGTCACCGGGGAGCTGTTTTTT. Amino acids: CASSIGTVTGELFF.

In this sample, this clone turned up once. The chain links TRBV7-2 to TRBJ1-5; TRBD1 agrees at 10 bases. The CDR3 runs 14 residues. With 5 bases clipped from V and 5 bases from J, the junction kept 3 bases outside the gene matches. Germline V gene lookup returns CDR1 SGHTA and CDR2 FQGNSA. CDR3 DNA: TGTGCCAGCAGCAGAGACAGGGGGCATCAGCCCCAGCATTTT. It specifies CASSRDRGHQPQHF. Full variable domain (remainder filled in from reference TRBV7-2 and TRBJ1-5): GAGVSQSPSNKVTEKGKDVELRCDPISGHTALYWYRQSLGQGLEFLIYFQGNSAPDKSGLPSDRFSAERTGGSVSTLTIQRTQQEDSAVYLCASSRDRGHQPQHFGDGTRLSIL.

The chain employs TRBV14 and TRBJ2-3, with TRBD2 matching over 12 bases. This CDR3 is 18 amino acids long. With 4 bases clipped from V and 2 bases from J, the junction kept 10 bases outside the gene matches. Looked up from germline, CDR1 is SGHDN and CDR2 is FVKESK. This chain's CDR3 is CASSPRLAGGLNTDTQYF. CDR3 nucleotide sequence: TGTGCCAGCAGCCCTCGGCTAGCGGGAGGGCTGAACACAGATACGCAGTATTTT.

J is TRBJ2-3 and V is TRBV7-2; 10 bases fit TRBD2. Looked up from germline, CDR1 is SGHTA and CDR2 is FQGNSA. Trimming removed 1 base from V and 4 bases from J; junction bases left unmatched: 5. CDR3 length equals 16 residues. Here the CDR3 DNA reads TGTGCCAGCAGCTTAGTTAGCGGGAGGTGGTCAGATACGCAGTATTTT. Translation gives CASSLVSGRWSDTQYF.

Comments on this clone: Compared with germline, one end of the junction differs, possibly owing to a read error. This chain connects TRBV5-4 to TRBJ1-4; D is uncertain. Germline loops: CDR1 SGHNT, CDR2 YYREEE (reference sequence). The CDR3 has 12 amino acids. CDR3 coding DNA: TGTGCCAGCAGCCCACAGCGGGAATCACCGGTTTTT. Translation: CASSPQRESPVF.

The chain has TRBV7-9 and TRBJ1-2; 10 bases align to TRBD1. Germline CDR1 SEHNR, CDR2 FQNEAQ (reference sequence). The CDR3 has 18 residues. The J segment lost 8 bases and the V segment lost 5 bases, leaving 20 bases of the junction unmatched. The CDR3 bases are TGTGCCAGCAGCAGACTTACCCCCGGGACAGGGGCCTTTCTGGGCTACACCTTC. It specifies CASSRLTPGTGAFLGYTF.

V is TRBV3-1 (or the pseudogene TRBV3-2) and J is TRBJ2-3, with TRBD2 as a possible D gene (6 bases). CDR3 length: 14 residues. Germline CDR1 and CDR2: LGHDT and YNNKEL (reference sequence). The V end was cut by 4 bases, the J end by 5 bases, with 13 bases between. In nucleotides, the CDR3 is TGTGCCAGCAGCCCTAGCTCGGAGGGAGATACGCAGTATTTT. This translates into CASSPSSEGDTQYF.

The V and J genes are TRBV5-5 and TRBJ1-1; TRBD1 might be the D (6 bases). V dropped 4 bases and J dropped 1 base, with 14 bases sitting between them. CDR1 is SGHKS and CDR2 is YYEKEE in the germline V gene (reference sequence). There are 15 residues in the CDR3. CDR3: CASSLTDRPNTEAFF. DNA for the CDR3: TGTGCCAGCAGCCTAACGGACAGACCGAACACTGAAGCTTTCTTT.

The chain carries TRBV29-1 and TRBJ2-5; maybe TRBD1 (5 bases). CDR3 length: 12 amino acids. Germline loops: CDR1 SQVTM, CDR2 ANQGSEA. V was clipped by 4 bases and J by 4 bases, with 10 bases between them. CDR3 amino acids: CSVVIGAETQYF. CDR3 in DNA: TGCAGCGTTGTCATTGGGGCAGAGACCCAGTACTTC.

The V call is TRBV13, the J call TRBJ2-3; 8 positions agree with TRBD2. CDR1 is PRHDT, CDR2 FYEKMQ, per germline (reference sequence). J lost 6 bases, V lost 5 bases, and 13 bases had no gene match. This CDR3 region has 16 residues. The CDR3 here is CASSPRGTRRADTQYF. The CDR3 DNA follows: TGTGCCAGCAGCCCACGAGGGACTAGGAGGGCGGATACGCAGTATTTT.

V and J are TRBV19 and TRBJ2-7, with unresolved D. The V end lost 1 base, the J end lost 0 bases, and 10 bases lay between the germline ends. Germline assignment: CDR1 LNHDA and CDR2 SQIVND (reference sequence). The CDR3 contains 15 residues. CDR3 sequence reads: CASSIAAADSYEQYF. CDR3 coding DNA: TGTGCCAGTAGTATAGCGGCGGCCGACTCCTACGAGCAGTACTTC.

The rearrangement uses TRBV6-5 and TRBJ1-2; D is undetermined. V was pared by 6 bases and J by 2 bases, with 13 bases between. The germline gives CDR1 MNHEY, CDR2 SVGAGI. This CDR3 has 14 residues. This CDR3 reads CASRGARGNYGYTF. CDR3 DNA sequence: TGTGCCAGCAGGGGCGCTCGGGGAAACTATGGCTACACCTTC.

The chain links TRBV18 to TRBJ1-4; TRBD1 matches 8 bases. V shed 7 bases, J shed 4 bases, and the junction held 2 bases outside the gene matches. CDR3 length: 13 amino acids. Germline assignment: CDR1 KGHSH and CDR2 LQKENI. The CDR3 DNA sequence: TGTGCCAGCTGGGACAGGAGTAATGAAAAACTGTTTTTT. This encodes CASWDRSNEKLFF.

This sequence joins TRBV5-1 and TRBJ2-5; 12 bases are shared with TRBD2. The CDR3 contains 16 residues. Per the germline V gene, CDR1 is SGHRS and CDR2 is YFSETQ. The trim removed 3 bases at V and 4 bases at J, leaving 7 bases unmatched. The CDR3, as DNA: TGCGCCAGCAGCTCGGCACTAGCGGGAGGTCTAGAGACCCAGTACTTC. It encodes CASSSALAGGLETQYF.

To note about this clone: The same CDR3 also results from other DNA sequences found in this sample. This chain links TRBV5-1 with TRBJ2-7; TRBD2 matches 12 bases. This CDR3 contains 17 residues. J gave up 0 bases and V 1 base, and 5 bases lay outside the gene matches. Germline V gene data show CDR1 as SGHRS and CDR2 as YFSETQ. CDR3 residues: CASSLLAGGLSSYEQYF. CDR3 DNA sequence: TGCGCCAGCAGCTTGCTAGCGGGAGGGCTTAGCTCCTACGAGCAGTACTTC.

The rearrangement links TRBV5-6 to TRBJ2-7; a possible D gene is TRBD2 (6 bases). This CDR3 spans 13 amino acids. The ends were cut back, 3 bases at V and 2 bases at J, with 9 bases in the middle. Germline V CDR1 and CDR2: SGHDT, YYEEEE. The CDR3 DNA is TGTGCCAGCAGCTCCATAGCGGCCTACGAGCAGTACTTC. It encodes CASSSIAAYEQYF.

The chain uses TRBV27 and TRBJ1-6; D remains unclear. CDR1 and CDR2 from the germline V gene are MNHEY and SMNVEV (reference sequence). The CDR3 is 14 residues long. V gave up 3 bases and J gave up 7 bases, with 10 bases separating them. In DNA, the CDR3 is TGTGCCAGCAGTTTCTCCGGTCTAAATTCACCCCTCCACTTT. Translation gives CASSFSGLNSPLHF.

The chain joins TRBV28 to TRBJ2-1; 7 bases fit TRBD2. With V trimmed by 5 bases and J by 6 bases, 4 bases remained unmatched. CDR1 MDHEN and CDR2 SYDVKM come from the germline V gene. The CDR3 is 13 residues long. CDR3 loop: CASSTGLVNEQFF. CDR3 in DNA: TGTGCCAGCAGTACCGGACTAGTCAATGAGCAGTTCTTC.